The source of this T cell receptor (beta chain) is a study of T-cell reconstitution after alpha-beta-depleted transplantation in children. Unique molecular identifiers featured in how the TCRbeta library was prepared. One entry per CDR3 protein results from TCRdb running MiXCR on the PCR reads. Among around 480,000 distinct CDR3 sequences listed, approximately 30% were seen once. Germline assignment: CDR1 DFQATT and CDR2 SNEGSKA (reference sequence). Trimming shortened V by 2 bases and J by 9 bases, and 8 bases separated the two germline ends. CDR3 size: 10 residues. The source material was PBMCs from the stem cell graft donor, sampled from the stem cell graft. This chain links TRBV20-1 with TRBJ2-7; D is unclear. The receptor was isolated from a human donor who donated a stem cell graft to a child with aplastic anemia. The CDR3 nucleotides read TGCAGTGCTAGACCCGTGAGGCAGTACGTC. It codes for CSARPVRQYV.